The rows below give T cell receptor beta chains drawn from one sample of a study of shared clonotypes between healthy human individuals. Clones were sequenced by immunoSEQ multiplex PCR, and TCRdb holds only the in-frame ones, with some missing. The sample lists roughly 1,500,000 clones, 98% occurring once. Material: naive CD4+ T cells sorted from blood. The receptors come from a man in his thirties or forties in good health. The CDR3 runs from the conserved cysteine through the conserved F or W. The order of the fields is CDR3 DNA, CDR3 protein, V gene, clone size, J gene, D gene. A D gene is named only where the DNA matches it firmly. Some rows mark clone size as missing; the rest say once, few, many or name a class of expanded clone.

CDR3nt: TGTGCCAGCAGTTACTCCCCCGGGGGGCCCTACAATGAGCAGTTCTTC
CDR3aa: CASSYSPGGPYNEQFF
v_gene: TRBV6-5
abundance: NA
j_gene: TRBJ2-1
d_gene: NA

CDR3nt: TGTGCCAGCAGTGTTCAGGATTATGGCTACACCTTC
CDR3aa: CASSVQDYGYTF
v_gene: TRBV2
abundance: few
j_gene: TRBJ1-2
d_gene: NA

CDR3nt: TGCAGCGCCGGGGGGTCTAGCGGAGGGAGTACCTACAATGAGCAGTTCTTC
CDR3aa: CSAGGSSGGSTYNEQFF
v_gene: TRBV29-1
abundance: once
j_gene: TRBJ2-1
d_gene: TRBD2

CDR3nt: TGTGCCAGCAGCCAAGGACAGGGAACCTACGAGCAGTACTTC
CDR3aa: CASSQGQGTYEQYF
v_gene: TRBV7-9
abundance: NA
j_gene: TRBJ2-7
d_gene: TRBD1

CDR3nt: TGTGCCAGCAGCTTGGTTAACAGGGTGAACACTGAAGCTTTCTTT
CDR3aa: CASSLVNRVNTEAFF
v_gene: TRBV5-4
abundance: NA
j_gene: TRBJ1-1
d_gene: NA

CDR3nt: TGTGCCAGCAGCTTAAAGGGCAGGGGACACCAAGAGACCCAGTACTTC
CDR3aa: CASSLKGRGHQETQYF
v_gene: TRBV7-3
abundance: NA
j_gene: TRBJ2-5
d_gene: NA

CDR3nt: TGTGCCAGCAGGAGTTACCTTGCGGGTACCGGGGAGCTGTTTTTT
CDR3aa: CASRSYLAGTGELFF
v_gene: TRBV6-6
abundance: NA
j_gene: TRBJ2-2
d_gene: NA

CDR3nt: TGTGCCAGCTCAACCGGGACAGGGGGACTTACCTACGAGCAGTACTTC
CDR3aa: CASSTGTGGLTYEQYF
v_gene: TRBV18
abundance: NA
j_gene: TRBJ2-7
d_gene: TRBD1

CDR3nt: TGCGCCAGCAGCCAAGTGTCTAGCGGGATGAACACCGGGGAGCTGTTTTTT
CDR3aa: CASSQVSSGMNTGELFF
v_gene: TRBV4-3
abundance: NA
j_gene: TRBJ2-2
d_gene: TRBD2

CDR3nt: TGTGCCAGTAGTATAGCGGGGCTGCCCCAGCATTTT
CDR3aa: CASSIAGLPQHF
v_gene: TRBV19
abundance: NA
j_gene: TRBJ1-5
d_gene: NA

CDR3nt: TGTGCCAGCTCACCACCTGCGGGAGGGACCTACAATGAGCAGTTCTTC
CDR3aa: CASSPPAGGTYNEQFF
v_gene: TRBV18
abundance: NA
j_gene: TRBJ2-1
d_gene: TRBD2

CDR3nt: TGTGCCAGCAGCTTATCCCGGACTAGCTCCGGGGAGCTGTTTTTT
CDR3aa: CASSLSRTSSGELFF
v_gene: TRBV7-3
abundance: once
j_gene: TRBJ2-2
d_gene: TRBD2

CDR3nt: TGTGCCAGCAGCCAAGGGTCTAGCGGGAGTTATACGCAGTATTTT
CDR3aa: CASSQGSSGSYTQYF
v_gene: TRBV14
abundance: NA
j_gene: TRBJ2-3
d_gene: TRBD2

CDR3nt: TGCGCCAGCAGTCAATCCGGTGGGAGAGGGAACAATGAGCAGTTCTTC
CDR3aa: CASSQSGGRGNNEQFF
v_gene: TRBV23-1
abundance: NA
j_gene: TRBJ2-1
d_gene: NA

CDR3nt: TGCGCCAGCAGCAATAGCGGGGACCAAGAGACCCAGTACTTC
CDR3aa: CASSNSGDQETQYF
v_gene: TRBV5-1
abundance: NA
j_gene: TRBJ2-5
d_gene: TRBD2

CDR3nt: TGCGCCAGCAGCCAAGATCTGGGGGTCAGAGGCGATGGCTACACCTTC
CDR3aa: CASSQDLGVRGDGYTF
v_gene: TRBV4-3
abundance: NA
j_gene: TRBJ1-2
d_gene: NA

CDR3nt: TGTGCCAGCAGGCCTTTAGGGGGATCCTACGAGCAGTACTTC
CDR3aa: CASRPLGGSYEQYF
v_gene: TRBV27
abundance: NA
j_gene: TRBJ2-7
d_gene: NA

CDR3nt: TGCGCCAGCAGCTTGGCCGCGACAGCCAGGATCGAGACCTACGAGCAGTACTTC
CDR3aa: CASSLAATARIETYEQYF
v_gene: TRBV5-1
abundance: once
j_gene: TRBJ2-7
d_gene: NA

CDR3nt: TGCAGCGTTGAAGGGGGATGGGGGAGCACAGATACGCAGTATTTT
CDR3aa: CSVEGGWGSTDTQYF
v_gene: TRBV29-1
abundance: NA
j_gene: TRBJ2-3
d_gene: NA

CDR3nt: TGTGCCAGCAGTGTAGACTGGGGGGGACAGCCCCAGCATTTT
CDR3aa: CASSVDWGGQPQHF
v_gene: TRBV6-1
abundance: NA
j_gene: TRBJ1-5
d_gene: NA

CDR3nt: TGCGCCAGCAGCCAAGATAGGGGGACTAGCGCATATGAGCAGTTCTTC
CDR3aa: CASSQDRGTSAYEQFF
v_gene: TRBV4-3
abundance: once
j_gene: TRBJ2-1
d_gene: TRBD2

CDR3nt: TGTGCCACCAGCAGAGTCCAATGGACTAGCGGGAGGGAGGGCGAGCAGTACTTC
CDR3aa: CATSRVQWTSGREGEQYF
v_gene: TRBV15
abundance: NA
j_gene: TRBJ2-7
d_gene: TRBD2

CDR3nt: TGCGCCAGCAGCGCGGGACAGGACCCCACAGATACGCAGTATTTT
CDR3aa: CASSAGQDPTDTQYF
v_gene: TRBV5-1
abundance: NA
j_gene: TRBJ2-3
d_gene: TRBD1

CDR3nt: TGTGCCAGCAGCCCTATGGCAGGCTACAATGAGCAGTTCTTC
CDR3aa: CASSPMAGYNEQFF
v_gene: TRBV5-4
abundance: NA
j_gene: TRBJ2-1
d_gene: NA

CDR3nt: TGTGCCAGCAGTTATGGCGTGTCCGGGACAGGGTCTCAGCCCCAGCATTTT
CDR3aa: CASSYGVSGTGSQPQHF
v_gene: TRBV5-4
abundance: NA
j_gene: TRBJ1-5
d_gene: TRBD1

CDR3nt: TGTGCTAGTGGTTTGGTTACAGGGTCGAACACTGAAGCTTTCTTT
CDR3aa: CASGLVTGSNTEAFF
v_gene: TRBV12-5
abundance: NA
j_gene: TRBJ1-1
d_gene: NA

CDR3nt: TGTGCCATTCAGGCGGCAGATAAATACGAGCAGTACTTC
CDR3aa: CAIQAADKYEQYF
v_gene: TRBV10-3
abundance: NA
j_gene: TRBJ2-7
d_gene: NA

CDR3nt: TGTGCCAGCTCACCCCCAGGATTGGGGTCAGAGACCCAGTACTTC
CDR3aa: CASSPPGLGSETQYF
v_gene: TRBV18
abundance: NA
j_gene: TRBJ2-5
d_gene: NA

CDR3nt: TGTGCCAGCAGCGTAGGTGGGGTGCTTGGTGAAAAACTGTTTTTT
CDR3aa: CASSVGGVLGEKLFF
v_gene: TRBV9
abundance: NA
j_gene: TRBJ1-4
d_gene: NA

CDR3nt: TGTGCCAGCAGCGTAGTACCCGCGGGACAGACCCATGGCTACACCTTC
CDR3aa: CASSVVPAGQTHGYTF
v_gene: TRBV9
abundance: NA
j_gene: TRBJ1-2
d_gene: TRBD1

CDR3nt: TGTGCCATTACCCAGGGGGAGAATGAAAAACTGTTTTTT
CDR3aa: CAITQGENEKLFF
v_gene: TRBV2
abundance: NA
j_gene: TRBJ1-4
d_gene: TRBD1

CDR3nt: TGTGCCAGCAGCCAAAGCGGACTTGGGATAGATACGCAGTATTTT
CDR3aa: CASSQSGLGIDTQYF
v_gene: TRBV16
abundance: NA
j_gene: TRBJ2-3
d_gene: NA

CDR3nt: TGTGCCAGCAGCTCGACCTTCGGGGCCGGGAGCAATCAGCCCCAGCATTTT
CDR3aa: CASSSTFGAGSNQPQHF
v_gene: TRBV5-6
abundance: once
j_gene: TRBJ1-5
d_gene: NA

CDR3nt: TGTGCCTGGAGTAGGGACAGGGTGAATCAGCCCCAGCATTTT
CDR3aa: CAWSRDRVNQPQHF
v_gene: TRBV30
abundance: once
j_gene: TRBJ1-5
d_gene: TRBD1

CDR3nt: TGTGCCAGCAGTCACAGCGGGAGACGGGAGACCCAGTACTTC
CDR3aa: CASSHSGRRETQYF
v_gene: TRBV7-2
abundance: NA
j_gene: TRBJ2-5
d_gene: TRBD2

CDR3nt: TGTGCCAGCAGTGAGCGGACGCCCACTGAAGCTTTCTTT
CDR3aa: CASSERTPTEAFF
v_gene: TRBV2
abundance: NA
j_gene: TRBJ1-1
d_gene: NA

CDR3nt: TGTGCCAGCTCACCTTTCTCTCCGGGGGCCACAGATACGCAGTATTTT
CDR3aa: CASSPFSPGATDTQYF
v_gene: TRBV18
abundance: NA
j_gene: TRBJ2-3
d_gene: NA

CDR3nt: TGCGCCAGCAGCTTGGATCGCCGGACAACTAATGAAAAACTGTTTTTT
CDR3aa: CASSLDRRTTNEKLFF
v_gene: TRBV5-1
abundance: NA
j_gene: TRBJ1-4
d_gene: NA

CDR3nt: TGTGCCAGCAGTAATCGCCGGGACAGATACACCGGGGAGCTGTTTTTT
CDR3aa: CASSNRRDRYTGELFF
v_gene: TRBV25-1
abundance: NA
j_gene: TRBJ2-2
d_gene: TRBD1

CDR3nt: TGTGCCAGCTCACGACCATTCGCGGTAGCCCGTCCAGATACGCAGTATTTT
CDR3aa: CASSRPFAVARPDTQYF
v_gene: TRBV18
abundance: NA
j_gene: TRBJ2-3
d_gene: NA

CDR3nt: TGTGCCAGCAGCCCCCAGGGGCAGAACACTGAAGCTTTCTTT
CDR3aa: CASSPQGQNTEAFF
v_gene: TRBV6-6
abundance: NA
j_gene: TRBJ1-1
d_gene: NA

CDR3nt: TGTGCCAGCAGCTTCGGGGGTCCGACTAGCGGCACAGATACGCAGTATTTT
CDR3aa: CASSFGGPTSGTDTQYF
v_gene: TRBV11-3
abundance: NA
j_gene: TRBJ2-3
d_gene: TRBD2

CDR3nt: TGTGCCAGCAGCTTGTTTAGCAGGGGGCACGACGAGCAGTACTTC
CDR3aa: CASSLFSRGHDEQYF
v_gene: TRBV5-8
abundance: NA
j_gene: TRBJ2-7
d_gene: TRBD1

CDR3nt: TGTGCCAGCAGGGCCTCTGGCGGGGGGTCCTACGAGCAGTACTTC
CDR3aa: CASRASGGGSYEQYF
v_gene: TRBV28
abundance: NA
j_gene: TRBJ2-7
d_gene: TRBD2

CDR3nt: TGCAGCGTCCCCAGGAAAGGGCTGGAGTCTTCCTATGGCTACACCTTC
CDR3aa: CSVPRKGLESSYGYTF
v_gene: TRBV29-1
abundance: NA
j_gene: TRBJ1-2
d_gene: NA

CDR3nt: TGTGCCAGCAGCTTAACAGGGGTCAGCGAGACCCAGTACTTC
CDR3aa: CASSLTGVSETQYF
v_gene: TRBV7-9
abundance: NA
j_gene: TRBJ2-5
d_gene: TRBD1

CDR3nt: TGTGCCAGCAGCCCCCCGGCTAGCGGAGATTACGAGCAGTACTTC
CDR3aa: CASSPPASGDYEQYF
v_gene: TRBV7-6
abundance: NA
j_gene: TRBJ2-7
d_gene: TRBD2

CDR3nt: TGTGCCTGGAGTGTAGGTCCGAGGGGGAATCAGCCCCAGCATTTT
CDR3aa: CAWSVGPRGNQPQHF
v_gene: TRBV30
abundance: NA
j_gene: TRBJ1-5
d_gene: NA

CDR3nt: TGTGCCAGCAGCTCGTCACTGGGACTAGCGGTCCCCAATGAGCAGTTCTTC
CDR3aa: CASSSSLGLAVPNEQFF
v_gene: TRBV11-3
abundance: NA
j_gene: TRBJ2-1
d_gene: TRBD2

CDR3nt: TGCAGCGTAGGAGCGGGAGTGGAGACCCAGTACTTC
CDR3aa: CSVGAGVETQYF
v_gene: TRBV29-1
abundance: NA
j_gene: TRBJ2-5
d_gene: TRBD2

CDR3nt: TGTGCCAGCATTCTGGACAGGGGAAACAATGAGCAGTTCTTC
CDR3aa: CASILDRGNNEQFF
v_gene: TRBV6-1
abundance: NA
j_gene: TRBJ2-1
d_gene: TRBD1

CDR3nt: TGTGCCAGCAGCTCGACTCCCCATGAGCAGTTCTTC
CDR3aa: CASSSTPHEQFF
v_gene: TRBV5-4
abundance: NA
j_gene: TRBJ2-1
d_gene: NA

CDR3nt: TGTGCCAGCAGCCCCCGGACTAGCGGGTACGAGCAGTACTTC
CDR3aa: CASSPRTSGYEQYF
v_gene: TRBV9
abundance: NA
j_gene: TRBJ2-7
d_gene: TRBD2

CDR3nt: TGTGCCAGCAGCTTAGCGGGGGTGAACACCGGGGAGCTGTTTTTT
CDR3aa: CASSLAGVNTGELFF
v_gene: TRBV7-9
abundance: NA
j_gene: TRBJ2-2
d_gene: NA

CDR3nt: TGCGCCAGCAGCTTGATTAACTCGAACACCGGGGAGCTGTTTTTT
CDR3aa: CASSLINSNTGELFF
v_gene: TRBV5-1
abundance: NA
j_gene: TRBJ2-2
d_gene: NA

CDR3nt: TGTGCCACCGGGGGACAGGTTACGGGAGGGCCCACAGATACGCAGTATTTT
CDR3aa: CATGGQVTGGPTDTQYF
v_gene: TRBV5-4
abundance: NA
j_gene: TRBJ2-3
d_gene: NA

CDR3nt: TGTGCCAGCAGCTTAAGCGGCTTCTACAATGAGCAGTTCTTC
CDR3aa: CASSLSGFYNEQFF
v_gene: TRBV7-2
abundance: NA
j_gene: TRBJ2-1
d_gene: NA

CDR3nt: TGTGCCAGCAGCTTAGACATGCAAGAGACCCAGTACTTC
CDR3aa: CASSLDMQETQYF
v_gene: TRBV7-6
abundance: NA
j_gene: TRBJ2-5
d_gene: NA

CDR3nt: TGTGCCAGCAGCGTGACAGGGTCCGGCAATGAGCAGTTCTTC
CDR3aa: CASSVTGSGNEQFF
v_gene: TRBV5-5
abundance: NA
j_gene: TRBJ2-1
d_gene: TRBD1

CDR3nt: TGTGCCAGCAGCAGCCCGGGGGGCGGGGGCACTGAAGCTTTCTTT
CDR3aa: CASSSPGGGGTEAFF
v_gene: TRBV5-6
abundance: NA
j_gene: TRBJ1-1
d_gene: NA